These T cell receptor beta chains were read from a single sample in a study of blood T cell repertoires in COVID-19. TCRdb keeps only in-frame clones here, not all; method: immunoSEQ multiplex PCR. This sample yields a few hundred thousand clones, of which roughly 87% are seen a single time; about 2.2% belongs to the top ten. The material sequenced was peripheral blood. Receptors were obtained from a woman aged 45 to 65 who had recovered from COVID-19. Each CDR3 is given with its conserved first and last residue. The D gene is left open where the match is weak. Size tells how often a clone was seen (once, few, many) or the class of an expanded clone, and some rows leave it out.

v_gene	d_gene	abundance	j_gene	CDR3nt	CDR3aa
TRBV7-3	TRBD2	-	TRBJ2-3	TGTGCCAGCAGCCCAAGGAGGCTAGCGGGGGGCGTAGATACGCAGTATTTT	CASSPRRLAGGVDTQYF
TRBV7-8	TRBD2	-	TRBJ2-6	TGTGCCAGCAGCTTAGGTGGTAGCGGGAGAAGCACTGGGGCCAACGTCCTGACTTTC	CASSLGGSGRSTGANVLTF
TRBV6-2/TRBV6-3	-	-	TRBJ1-6	TGTGCCAGCATCCCCGGCGGCAGGGGTAATTCACCCCTCCACTTT	CASIPGGRGNSPLHF
TRBV19	-	-	TRBJ2-5	TGTGCCAGTAGTATAAGTAATCGGCAAGAGACCCAGTACTTC	CASSISNRQETQYF
TRBV5-1	-	-	TRBJ1-6	TGCGCCAGCAGCTTGGAGGGGGATTCACCCCTCCACTTT	CASSLEGDSPLHF
TRBV6-5	-	-	TRBJ1-6	TGTGCCAGCAACCAGGGGAATAATAATTCACCCCTCCACTTT	CASNQGNNNSPLHF
TRBV6-5	TRBD1	few	TRBJ2-1	TGTGCCAGCAGTTACGTACCGACAGGGAGCCATGAGCAGTTCTTC	CASSYVPTGSHEQFF
TRBV7-2	-	once	TRBJ1-5	TGTGCCAGCAGCTTAAGGACAGAGAATCAGCCCCAGCATTTT	CASSLRTENQPQHF
TRBV5-1	-	-	TRBJ2-2	TGCGCCAGCAGCTTGGCCGTAGGTGGAGCGGGCGTCACCGGGGAGCTGTTTTTT	CASSLAVGGAGVTGELFF
TRBV28	TRBD2	-	TRBJ2-2	TGTGCCAGCAGCCCAGCGGGAGGATGGACCGGGGAGCTGTTTTTT	CASSPAGGWTGELFF
TRBV6-5	-	-	TRBJ2-2	TGTGCCAGCAGTTCGAGTCTAGGGGGTGGGGAGCTGTTTTTT	CASSSSLGGGELFF
TRBV5-4	-	-	TRBJ1-2	TGTGCCAGCAGCTCAGCCGGGGGGGACTATGGCTACACCTTC	CASSSAGGDYGYTF
TRBV19	-	once	TRBJ1-2	TGTGCCAGTACCTCTAGGAGCGGGACAAGGGCTAACTATGGCTACACCTTC	CASTSRSGTRANYGYTF
TRBV25-1	TRBD1	once	TRBJ2-5	TGTGCCAGCAGTGTGCTCTGGGACAGGGGTTCCGGAGAGACCCAGTACTTC	CASSVLWDRGSGETQYF
TRBV5-6	-	once	TRBJ1-1	TGTGCCAGCAGCAGACCGACAGGTATGAAAGCTTTCTTT	CASSRPTGMKAFF
TRBV7-9	-	-	TRBJ1-2	TGTGCCAGCAGGCAGGGTATCCGCCGGGAGAGGGGCTATGGCTACACCTTC	CASRQGIRRERGYGYTF
TRBV15	-	-	TRBJ1-3	TGTGCCACCCGGGGATCGGGGAGTAACACCATATATTTT	CATRGSGSNTIYF
TRBV30	-	-	TRBJ1-2	TGTGCCTGGAGTGTAGGACCCTCTGCGGGGGGCTACACCTTC	CAWSVGPSAGGYTF
TRBV18	TRBD2	-	TRBJ2-3	TGTGCCAGCTCACATCTAGCGGGAGGGAGCAGCACAGATACGCAGTATTTT	CASSHLAGGSSTDTQYF
TRBV19	TRBD1	-	TRBJ2-1	TGTGCCAGTAGTATCAGGGACAGGGCTGGAAATGAGCAGTTCTTC	CASSIRDRAGNEQFF
TRBV7-3	-	once	TRBJ2-5	TGTGCCAGCAGCTCCGGGGAGACCCAGTACTTC	CASSSGETQYF
TRBV6-5	TRBD1	-	TRBJ2-1	TGTGCCAGCAGTTACTCGACAGGGGAGCAGTTCTTC	CASSYSTGEQFF
TRBV4-3	-	-	TRBJ2-7	TGCGCCAGCAGCCAAGGATGGACAGAACCCTCCTACGAGCAGTACTTC	CASSQGWTEPSYEQYF
TRBV6-2/TRBV6-3	TRBD1	once	TRBJ2-1	TGTGCCAGCAGTTACATCCAGGACAGGGGTTCTGTCCACAATGAGCAGTTCTTC	CASSYIQDRGSVHNEQFF
TRBV5-1	TRBD2	-	TRBJ2-3	TGCGCCAGCCACCTAGCGGCTAGCACAGATACGCAGTATTTT	CASHLAASTDTQYF
TRBV24-1	-	-	TRBJ1-3	TGTGCCACCAGTGATTTGGAGCCACGCTCTGGAAACACCATATATTTT	CATSDLEPRSGNTIYF
TRBV7-3	-	-	TRBJ1-1	TGTGCCAGCAGCCCCCGGGGGATCACTGAAGCTTTCTTT	CASSPRGITEAFF
TRBV19	-	once	TRBJ1-3	TGTGCCAGTAGTCAGGCCGTGGGCCCCTCTGGAAACACCATATATTTT	CASSQAVGPSGNTIYF
TRBV2	-	-	TRBJ1-5	TGTGCCAGCACCAGTGGCGGAAGCAATCAGCCCCAGCATTTT	CASTSGGSNQPQHF
TRBV27	TRBD1	once	TRBJ2-7	TGTGCCAGCAGCCGGACAGGCATCTCCGAGCAGTACTTC	CASSRTGISEQYF
TRBV6-2/TRBV6-3	-	-	TRBJ1-1	TGTGCCAGCAGTTACAGCGGTGGGCGCGGTGGTGACACTGAAGCTTTCTTT	CASSYSGGRGGDTEAFF
TRBV28	-	-	TRBJ2-7	TGTGCCAGCAGTTGGCAGGGGTCTTCATACGAGCAGTACTTC	CASSWQGSSYEQYF
TRBV6-5	-	-	TRBJ2-1	TGTGCCAGCACCACACTAGCGGACAGGAATGAGCAGTTCTTC	CASTTLADRNEQFF
TRBV9	-	-	TRBJ1-2	TGTGCCAGCAGCGTCAGAGGTTTGGTAGGGGACTATGGCTACACCTTC	CASSVRGLVGDYGYTF
TRBV11-3	-	-	TRBJ1-1	TGTGCCAGCAGCTTAGAGGAGTCCACTGAAGCTTTCTTT	CASSLEESTEAFF
TRBV19	-	-	TRBJ1-2	TGTGCCAGTAGTATAGATCAGGACAGCGGCTACACCTTC	CASSIDQDSGYTF
TRBV4-3	-	-	TRBJ1-1	TGCGCCAGCAGCCAAGGGGGACATACCTTGGTGAACACTGAAGCTTTCTTT	CASSQGGHTLVNTEAFF
TRBV7-2	TRBD2	-	TRBJ2-3	TGTGCCAGCAGCTCGGGACCGGGACTAGCGAGCACAGATACGCAGTATTTT	CASSSGPGLASTDTQYF
TRBV27	TRBD1	once	TRBJ1-1	TGTGCCAGCAGTCGTCCTGGGACAGGGCGGACTGAAGCTTTCTTT	CASSRPGTGRTEAFF
TRBV5-4	-	few	TRBJ1-1	TGTGCCAGCAGCCTCAGGGATAGCACTGAAGCTTTCTTT	CASSLRDSTEAFF
TRBV3-1/TRBV3-2	-	-	TRBJ2-7	TGTGCCAGCAGCCAAGTGAAGGGGCTCTACGAGCAGTACTTC	CASSQVKGLYEQYF
TRBV5-1	TRBD2	-	TRBJ2-5	TGCGCCAGCAGCTTGGGGACTAGCGGGGGTAAAGAGACCCAGTACTTC	CASSLGTSGGKETQYF
TRBV5-1	-	-	TRBJ1-4	TGCGCCAGCAGCGCCTTCCCGGGAGCAGATGAAAAACTGTTTTTT	CASSAFPGADEKLFF
TRBV3-1/TRBV3-2	-	-	TRBJ1-1	TGTGCCAGCAGCCAAGGGGGGAGGGACACTGAAGCTTTCTTT	CASSQGGRDTEAFF
TRBV18	-	-	TRBJ2-3	TGTGCCAGCTCACTTCCGCAGAGCACAGATACGCAGTATTTT	CASSLPQSTDTQYF
TRBV6-1	-	-	TRBJ2-1	TGTGCCAGCGGTGCGGCCGGGGGTTGGCAGTTCTTC	CASGAAGGWQFF
TRBV6-5	-	once	TRBJ2-1	TGTGCCAGCACCCCATGGGGCGGGATGCAGTTCTTC	CASTPWGGMQFF
TRBV15	-	-	TRBJ1-2	TGTGCCACCAGCAGAGATCAGGACGAGGGACTCTACACCTTC	CATSRDQDEGLYTF
TRBV6-6	TRBD1	-	TRBJ1-6	TGTGCCAGCAGGGGAAGGACAGGGGTAAATTCACCCCTCCACTTT	CASRGRTGVNSPLHF
TRBV19	-	-	TRBJ1-1	TGTGCCAGTAGTATGTGGGGCATGAACACTGAAGCTTTCTTT	CASSMWGMNTEAFF
TRBV12-3/TRBV12-4	TRBD1	-	TRBJ1-5	TGTGCCAGCAGTATACAGGGGGGAAGGCCCCAGCATTTT	CASSIQGGRPQHF
TRBV5-1	TRBD2	-	TRBJ2-1	TGCGCCAGCAGCTCTATGGCGGGGGGGAGTCACAATGAGCAGTTCTTC	CASSSMAGGSHNEQFF
TRBV4-3	-	-	TRBJ1-1	TGCGCCAGCAGCCAAGGACTTATCACTGAAGCTTTCTTT	CASSQGLITEAFF
TRBV3-1/TRBV3-2	-	-	TRBJ2-2	TGTGCCAGCAGCCAATGGCCAGGCCGGGCCGGGGGGCTGTTTTTT	CASSQWPGRAGGLFF
TRBV9	-	-	TRBJ1-6	TGTGCCAGCAGCGTCAGGGGCTCCTATAATTCACCCCTCCACTTT	CASSVRGSYNSPLHF
TRBV2	TRBD1	few	TRBJ1-4	TGTGCCAGCAGGGACAGGGCGTTGAGGGAAAAACTGTTTTTT	CASRDRALREKLFF
TRBV11-2	-	once	TRBJ2-1	TGTGCCAGCAGCTTGACACCCTACAATGAGCAGTTCTTC	CASSLTPYNEQFF
TRBV28	-	-	TRBJ1-5	TGTGCCAGCAGTTTACCAGGGGGCAATCAGCCCCAGCATTTT	CASSLPGGNQPQHF
TRBV30	-	-	TRBJ2-1	TGTGCCTGGAGTGTATCCGGGTTGGTCAATGAGCAGTTCTTC	CAWSVSGLVNEQFF